The 10 T cell receptor beta chains in this list originate from one sample, sequenced in a study of T-cell memory formation after mild COVID-19. Each CDR3 protein gets one entry after TCRdb re-called the 5' RACE reads with MiXCR. The sample lists more than 300,000 distinct CDR3 sequences; around 20% were seen once. The sample was PBMCs or a T cell subset sorted from them (not recorded which). All receptors come from a man aged 18 to 29 who had mild COVID-19 (a few samples of this study predate the infection). Cell type and time point are not known.

The chain uses TRBV7-9 and TRBJ2-7; TRBD1 matches 8 bases. CDR1 SEHNR and CDR2 FQNEAQ come from the germline V gene (reference sequence). This CDR3 is 15 amino acids long. V shed 1 base and J 6 bases; nucleotides not matched to a gene: 8. The CDR3 region is CASSLGTGKGFEQYF. CDR3 coding DNA: TGTGCCAGCAGCTTAGGGACAGGGAAGGGATTCGAGCAGTACTTC.

This clonotype was detected only a few times. V and J are TRBV6-2 or TRBV6-3 and TRBJ2-7, with TRBD1 as a possible D gene (6 bases). In germline, CDR1 is MNHEY, CDR2 SVGEGT. With 5 bases removed from V and 2 bases from J, the gap between germline ends came to 19 bases. This CDR3 region has 16 residues. In DNA form, the CDR3 reads TGTGCCAGCAGTGTCGACAGGATAGAGGGGACCTACGAGCAGTACTTC. Amino acid sequence: CASSVDRIEGTYEQYF.

This clonotype was seen only a few times. The V and J genes are TRBV5-5 and TRBJ1-3, with D hard to call. Trimming took off 1 base at V and 5 bases at J, with 4 bases between the two ends. The CDR3 has 12 amino acids. Germline V gene lookup returns CDR1 SGHKS and CDR2 YYEKEE (reference sequence). In DNA, the CDR3 is TGTGCCAGCAGCTTGTCCCGAAACACCATATATTTT. Translation: CASSLSRNTIYF.

This clonotype was recorded a few times. The rearrangement joins TRBV5-1 to TRBJ2-7, with 10 bases that match TRBD2. The CDR3 runs to 15 residues. Trimming removed 6 bases from V and 2 bases from J; junction bases left unmatched: 8. Germline lookup yields CDR1 SGHRS and CDR2 YFSETQ. CDR3 protein: CASNVVAGGPYEQYF. The DNA of the CDR3 is TGCGCCAGCAACGTAGTAGCGGGAGGCCCCTACGAGCAGTACTTC.

The chain recombines TRBV11-3 with TRBJ2-3; TRBD1 agrees at 8 bases. This CDR3 comprises 14 residues. Germline values: CDR1 SGHNT, CDR2 YENEEA. The V and J ends lost 5 bases and 3 bases, in that order; junction bases with no gene match: 4. The CDR3 DNA follows: TGTGCCAGCAGCGTCCGGACAGGGACAGATACGCAGTATTTT. This translates into CASSVRTGTDTQYF.

Only a few counts were recorded for this clonotype. This chain connects TRBV11-2 to TRBJ1-2; D uncertain. V was cut by 1 base and J by 8 bases, with 11 bases left in between. From germline, CDR1 is SGHAT and CDR2 FQNNGV. This CDR3 comprises 13 residues. CDR3 sequence (DNA): TGTGCCAGCAGCTTAGCCGAGCGGGTCGGCTACACCTTC. Protein: CASSLAERVGYTF.

Only a few counts were recorded for this clonotype. Mismatch with germline at one junction end may stem from a read error. This chain joins TRBV7-8 and TRBJ1-5, with 11 bases fitting TRBD1. The CDR3 sequence is 13 residues long. Germline assignment: CDR1 SGHVS and CDR2 FQNEAQ. CDR3 residues: CASSVESGQGAYF. The DNA for the CDR3 is TGTGCCAGCAGCGTTGAATCTGGACAGGGGGCGTATTTT.

This clonotype has only a few counts. The genes are TRBV10-3 and TRBJ2-7, with no clear D. Looked up from germline, CDR1 is ENHRY and CDR2 is SYGVKD. The V and J ends lost 2 bases and 6 bases respectively, with 14 bases between them. The CDR3 totals 14 residues. The CDR3 sequence: CAISEGSLDAEQYV. The CDR3 bases are TGTGCCATCAGTGAGGGCTCTTTAGACGCCGAGCAGTACGTC.

The rearrangement links TRBV5-5 to TRBJ1-2, with D perhaps TRBD1 (6 bases). CDR1 SGHKS and CDR2 YYEKEE come from the germline V gene (reference sequence). The V gene lost 2 bases and the J gene lost 7 bases, with 15 bases spanning the gap. The CDR3 contains 14 residues. CDR3 sequence reads: CASSFSPGESGYTF. The CDR3 DNA sequence: TGTGCCAGCAGCTTCTCGCCAGGGGAGAGTGGCTACACCTTC.

V and J are TRBV7-9 and TRBJ1-2; D possibly corresponds to TRBD1 (5 bases). The CDR3 totals 13 residues. V was trimmed by 1 base and J by 6 bases, leaving 9 bases between them. The germline CDR1 and CDR2 sequences are SEHNR and FQNEAQ (reference sequence). CDR3 bases: TGTGCCAGCAGCTTAGTCCCCAGGGATGGCTACACCTTC. Amino acids: CASSLVPRDGYTF.